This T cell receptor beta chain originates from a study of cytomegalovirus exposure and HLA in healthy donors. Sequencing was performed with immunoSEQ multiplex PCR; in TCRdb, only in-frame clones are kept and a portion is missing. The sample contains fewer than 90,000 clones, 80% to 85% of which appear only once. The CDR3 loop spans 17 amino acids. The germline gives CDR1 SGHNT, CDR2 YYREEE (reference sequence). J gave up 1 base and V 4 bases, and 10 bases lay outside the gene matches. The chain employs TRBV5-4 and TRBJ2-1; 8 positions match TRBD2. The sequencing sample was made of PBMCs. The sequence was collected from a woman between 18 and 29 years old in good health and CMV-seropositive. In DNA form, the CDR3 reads TGTGCCAGCAGCCAGGCCCAGCGGGGGTATTCCTACAATGAGCAGTTCTTC. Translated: CASSQAQRGYSYNEQFF.